These 20 T cell receptor beta chains originate from one sample sequenced in a study of beta chain features in type 1 diabetes. Expressed TCRB transcripts were sequenced because the entire RNA isolate underwent reverse transcription. Profiling relied on immunoSEQ multiplex PCR, and the TCRdb table lists in-frame clones only, not all of them. The sample shows under 950,000 clones, roughly 15% of them seen only once. Sequencing used naive CD4+ T cells from blood. All receptors derive from a woman aged 18 to 35 in good health.

This clone was counted a few times. The V and J genes are TRBV11-2 and TRBJ2-3, with 9 bases that match TRBD2. The CDR3 loop spans 17 amino acids. V trimming: 1 base; J trimming: 4 bases; junction bases outside the gene matches: 9. Germline values: CDR1 SGHAT, CDR2 FQNNGV. CDR3 sequence reads: CASSLGVLAGRSDTQYF. DNA for the CDR3: TGTGCCAGCAGCTTAGGGGTCCTAGCGGGAAGGTCAGATACGCAGTATTTT.

In this sample, this clone turned up a few times. J is TRBJ2-7 and V is TRBV19; D is possibly TRBD1 (5 bases). This CDR3 spans 13 amino acids. V was pared by 5 bases and J by 6 bases, with 14 bases between. The germline gives CDR1 LNHDA, CDR2 SQIVND (reference sequence). As DNA, the CDR3 is TGTGCCAGTAGTCGCAACGGCAGGGCCGAGCAGTACTTC. Its protein product is CASSRNGRAEQYF. The whole variable domain, remainder taken from reference TRBV19 and TRBJ2-7, is DGGITQSPKYLFRKEGQNVTLSCEQNLNHDAMYWYRQDPGQGLRLIYYSQIVNDFQKGDIAEGYSVSREKKESFPLTVTSAQKNPTAFYLCASSRNGRAEQYFGPGTRLTVT.

This clone turned up a few times. The CDR3 sequence is CASSSRGGASGYEQYF. For the CDR3, the DNA is TGCGCCAGCAGCTCCCGGGGTGGGGCCAGTGGCTACGAGCAGTACTTC. The rearrangement links TRBV5-1 to TRBJ2-7; D could derive from TRBD1 or TRBD2 (5 bases each). CDR1 and CDR2 from the germline V gene are SGHRS and YFSETQ. The V gene lost 3 bases and the J gene lost 3 bases, with 19 bases spanning the gap. There are 16 residues in the CDR3.

This clone was seen a few times. The rearrangement joins TRBV7-2 to TRBJ2-3, with unresolved D. V was clipped by 2 bases and J by 1 base, with 7 bases between them. The CDR3 length is 14 residues. The germline V gene has CDR1 SGHTA and CDR2 FQGNSA. CDR3 protein: CASSLIQRTDTQYF. The CDR3 DNA reads TGTGCCAGCAGCTTAATTCAGCGCACAGATACGCAGTATTTT.

The CDR3 coding sequence is TGCGCCAGCAGCCAAGATACCCTGACTAGGAGCAAGTTCTTC. Translation gives CASSQDTLTRSKFF. This sequence joins TRBV4-3 and TRBJ2-1, with D possibly TRBD2 on 6 matching bases. V was trimmed by 0 bases and J by 14 bases, leaving 17 bases between them. This CDR3 spans 14 amino acids. Germline values: CDR1 LGHNA, CDR2 YSLEER.

The DNA for the CDR3 is TGTGCCAGCAGCTTACGTAGCGGGAGTGGTACCGGGGAGCTGTTTTTT. The encoded protein is CASSLRSGSGTGELFF. The V gene is TRBV7-3, the J gene TRBJ2-2; 9 bases agree with TRBD2. This CDR3 is 16 amino acids long. The V and J ends lost 2 bases and 5 bases, in that order; junction bases with no gene match: 6. The germline CDR1 and CDR2 sequences are SGHTA and FQGTGA.

V usage is TRBV21-1 and J usage is TRBJ2-2. TRBV21-1 is listed as a pseudogene. This CDR3 spans 17 amino acids. The CDR3, as DNA: TGTGCCAGCAGCAAAGAGGAGCCAGGTCACTACACCGGGGAGCTGTTTTTT. Translating it yields CASSKEEPGHYTGELFF.

This chain links TRBV19 with TRBJ1-5, with 11 bases fitting TRBD1. The germline V gene encodes CDR1 LNHDA and CDR2 SQIVND (reference sequence). Losses at the gene ends were 6 bases for V and 0 bases for J; bases not matched to a gene: 7. The CDR3 consists of 17 residues. This CDR3 reads CASRGQGGDYSNQPQHF. The CDR3 coding sequence is TGTGCCAGTAGGGGACAGGGGGGCGATTATAGCAATCAGCCCCAGCATTTT.

About this clone itself: Additional DNA sequences in this sample encode the identical CDR3. The CDR3 spells CAISGDSSYNEQFF. The CDR3 DNA follows: TGTGCCATCTCAGGCGACAGCTCCTACAATGAGCAGTTCTTC. The genes are TRBV10-3 and TRBJ2-1, with a weak D call TRBD1 (5 bases). The CDR3 covers 14 residues. Trimming took 8 bases from V and 0 from J, leaving 11 bases between them. Germline V gives CDR1 ENHRY, CDR2 SYGVKD.

The chain combines TRBV6-5 with TRBJ2-7; 8 bases match TRBD1. V was clipped by 1 base and J by 3 bases; unmatched bases: 5. The CDR3 loop spans 15 amino acids. Germline CDR1 and CDR2: MNHEY and SVGAGI. As DNA, the CDR3 is TGTGCCAGCAGTTACTTAGGACAGGGTGGCTACGAGCAGTACTTC. This gives the protein CASSYLGQGGYEQYF.

CDR3 region: CASAPGTSGRGTDTQYF. The CDR3 nucleotides read TGTGCCAGCGCCCCGGGGACTAGCGGGAGGGGGACAGATACGCAGTATTTT. The chain combines TRBV2 with TRBJ2-3, with 16 nucleotides matching TRBD2. J lost 3 bases, V lost 8 bases, and 8 bases had no gene match. The CDR3 spans 17 residues. The germline gives CDR1 SNHLY, CDR2 FYNNEI.

The V and J genes are TRBV6-1 and TRBJ1-5; D ambiguous. CDR3 length equals 14 residues. Trimming shortened V by 4 bases and J by 4 bases, and 11 bases separated the two germline ends. Germline CDR1 reads MNHNS; CDR2 reads SASEGT. The CDR3 DNA sequence: TGTGCCAGCAGTGCCCAGCACAATAATCAGCCCCAGCATTTT. Residues: CASSAQHNNQPQHF.

This clone turned up a few times. The CDR3 DNA reads TGTGCCAGCAGATACCAGAGCACAGATACGCAGTATTTT. It translates to CASRYQSTDTQYF. The rearrangement uses TRBV7-9 and TRBJ2-3; no firm D call. CDR3 length: 13 residues. With 6 bases removed from V and 0 bases from J, the gap between germline ends came to 7 bases. CDR1 SEHNR and CDR2 FQNEAQ come from the germline V gene (reference sequence). Complete variable domain (other parts from reference TRBV7-9 and TRBJ2-3): DTGVSQNPRHKITKRGQNVTFRCDPISEHNRLYWYRQTLGQGPEFLTYFQNEAQLEKSRLLSDRFSAERPKGSFSTLEIQRTEQGDSAMYLCASRYQSTDTQYFGPGTRLTVL.

This clone was detected a few times. This sequence joins TRBV4-2 and TRBJ2-2, with D hard to call. Germline assignment: CDR1 LGHNA and CDR2 YNFKEQ. The CDR3 is made up of 13 amino acids. The V end lost 0 bases, the J end lost 6 bases, and 5 bases lay between the germline ends. The CDR3 DNA reads TGTGCCAGCAGCCAAGATAGGGCCGGGGAGCTGTTTTTT. Its translation is CASSQDRAGELFF.

This clone came up a few times. This chain uses TRBV27 with TRBJ2-4; D unclear. This CDR3 spans 16 amino acids. Trimming cost V 3 bases and J 0 bases, with 12 bases left between them. CDR1 and CDR2 from the germline V gene are MNHEY and SMNVEV (reference sequence). The chain's CDR3 is CASSFDPVVAKNIQYF. In DNA form, the CDR3 reads TGTGCCAGCAGTTTCGACCCGGTCGTAGCCAAAAACATTCAGTACTTC.

This chain links TRBV7-9 with TRBJ1-2, with 7 nucleotides matching TRBD1. CDR1 SEHNR and CDR2 FQNEAQ come from the germline V gene (reference sequence). V was pared by 2 bases and J by 1 base, with 7 bases of the junction left unmatched. The CDR3 has 16 residues. The CDR3 here is CASSLRDRWDNYGYTF. In DNA, the CDR3 is TGTGCCAGCAGCTTAAGGGACAGATGGGATAACTATGGCTACACCTTC.

This clone was seen only a few times. V is TRBV7-9 and J is TRBJ2-7; D remains unclear. Deletions cut 3 bases from V and 0 bases from J, with 6 bases between. This CDR3 contains 13 residues. CDR1 SEHNR and CDR2 FQNEAQ come from the germline V gene (reference sequence). The chain's CDR3 is CASSFHGSYEQYF. Here the CDR3 DNA reads TGTGCCAGCAGCTTCCACGGCTCCTACGAGCAGTACTTC.

This clone was observed a few times. The chain has TRBV11-1 and TRBJ2-1, with TRBD2 matching over 9 bases. CDR1 and CDR2 (germline): SGHAT, FQDESV (reference sequence). After removal of 3 bases from V and 8 bases from J, the junction contained 20 bases not matched to a gene. This CDR3 is built from 19 residues. The CDR3: CASSFRGLGLADSQYEQFF. The CDR3 coding sequence is TGTGCCAGCAGCTTCCGTGGGTTGGGACTAGCCGATTCCCAATATGAGCAGTTCTTC.

V and J are TRBV7-2 and TRBJ2-1; 10 nucleotides line up with TRBD2. This CDR3 contains 16 residues. Germline loops: CDR1 SGHTA, CDR2 FQGNSA. V dropped 3 bases and J dropped 3; count of bases not matched to a gene: 5. The CDR3 loop is CASSFTGTSVYNEQFF. In DNA form, the CDR3 reads TGTGCCAGCAGCTTTACCGGGACTAGCGTCTACAATGAGCAGTTCTTC. Based on the CDR3 plus reference TRBV7-2 and TRBJ2-1, the full variable domain is GAGVSQSPSNKVTEKGKDVELRCDPISGHTALYWYRQSLGQGLEFLIYFQGNSAPDKSGLPSDRFSAERTGGSVSTLTIQRTQQEDSAVYLCASSFTGTSVYNEQFFGPGTRLTVL.

This clone was recorded a few times. The identical CDR3 is also encoded by other nucleotide sequences in the sample. This chain links TRBV7-3 with TRBJ2-1; 10 nucleotides match TRBD2. The V gene end was trimmed by 5 bases and the J gene end by 1 base; junction bases not matched to a gene: 2. Per the germline V gene, CDR1 is SGHTA and CDR2 is FQGTGA. The CDR3 length is 15 residues. As DNA, the CDR3 is TGTGCCAGCAGCCCTAGCGGGAGTTCCTACAATGAGCAGTTCTTC. Its protein is CASSPSGSSYNEQFF.